This record covers a single TCR beta chain. This record belongs to a study of T-cell reconstitution after alpha-beta-depleted transplantation in children. Unique molecular identifiers were incorporated when the TCRbeta library was constructed. TCRdb used MiXCR to reprocess the PCR reads, holding one entry per CDR3 protein. The sample shows hundreds of thousands of distinct CDR3 sequences, 16% of them seen only once. CDR1 and CDR2 (germline): SQVTM, ANQGSEA. The trim removed 0 bases at V and 1 base at J, leaving 2 bases unmatched. CDR3 length equals 15 residues. The sample here was PBMCs from the stem cell graft donor, taken from the stem cell graft. The chain employs TRBV29-1 and TRBJ2-3; 9 positions match TRBD1. This receptor was identified in a human donor who donated a stem cell graft to a child with acute myeloid leukemia. The CDR3 sequence is CSVEDWTGGTDTQYF. The CDR3 DNA reads TGCAGCGTTGAAGACTGGACAGGGGGCACAGATACGCAGTATTTT.